This section outlines one T cell receptor beta chain sequence together with its context. Its target is not known. Here immunoSEQ multiplex PCR was the method, and the copy in TCRdb shows in-frame clones only, minus some. The table includes roughly 85,000 clones, roughly nine tenths detected once. This entry is derived from a study of T cell responses to AZD1222 COVID-19 vaccine. About the study: Whether given at about 4 or about 12 weeks, second doses were pooled.

Findings and caveats of the study: White British donors predominated, females outnumbered males, and clonal diversity was possibly underestimated. As reported, nearly half of all spike-specific TCRs target variant regions that are unmutated.

V was cut by 5 bases and J by 0 bases, with 14 bases left in between. The CDR3 covers 16 residues. Germline lookup yields CDR1 SGHTA and CDR2 FQGNSA. The source of this sequence is an adult in good health. This sample comprised peripheral blood, obtained on day 0 of AZD1222 vaccination. The chain carries TRBV7-2 and TRBJ1-3; TRBD1 is a possible D gene (5 bases). The CDR3 DNA reads TGTGCCAGCAGCCCCGGGACCCAGAGCTCTGGAAACACCATATATTTT. Translated, it gives CASSPGTQSSGNTIYF.